Listed here is a single T cell receptor beta chain. The V gene's germline CDR1 is SGHVS and CDR2 FQNEAQ. There are 14 residues in the CDR3. The J segment lost 4 bases and the V segment lost 4 bases, leaving 5 bases of the junction unmatched. This sample stems from a study of control samples from healthy donors and cancer patients. Profiling relied on immunoSEQ multiplex PCR, and the TCRdb table lists in-frame clones only, not all of them. The profile shows tens of thousands of clones, around 80% of them singletons. The receptor's source is a man between 60 and 70 years old with head and neck cancer. Sample: PBMCs. The V call is TRBV7-8, the J call TRBJ1-1, with 8 bases fitting TRBD1. For the CDR3, the DNA is TGTGCCAGCAGCTCCTTTACAGGGGGCACTGAAGCTTTCTTT. This gives the protein CASSSFTGGTEAFF.